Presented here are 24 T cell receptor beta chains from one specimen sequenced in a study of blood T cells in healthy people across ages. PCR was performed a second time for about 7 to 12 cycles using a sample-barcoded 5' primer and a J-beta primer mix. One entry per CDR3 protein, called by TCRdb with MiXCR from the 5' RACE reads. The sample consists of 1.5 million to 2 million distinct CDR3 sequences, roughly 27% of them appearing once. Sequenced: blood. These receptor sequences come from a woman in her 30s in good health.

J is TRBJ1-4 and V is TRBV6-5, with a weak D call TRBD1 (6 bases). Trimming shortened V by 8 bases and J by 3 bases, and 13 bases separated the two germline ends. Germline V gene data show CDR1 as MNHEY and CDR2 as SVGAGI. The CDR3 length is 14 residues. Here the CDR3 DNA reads TGTGCCAGCCGCGCAGGGGCAGCTAATGAAAAACTGTTTTTT. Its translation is CASRAGAANEKLFF.

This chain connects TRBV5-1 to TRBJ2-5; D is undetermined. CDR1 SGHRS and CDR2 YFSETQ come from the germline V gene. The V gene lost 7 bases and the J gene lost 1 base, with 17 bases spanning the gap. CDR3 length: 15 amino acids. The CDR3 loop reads CASRALRSFQETQYF. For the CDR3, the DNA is TGCGCCAGCCGCGCCCTAAGGAGTTTCCAAGAGACCCAGTACTTC.

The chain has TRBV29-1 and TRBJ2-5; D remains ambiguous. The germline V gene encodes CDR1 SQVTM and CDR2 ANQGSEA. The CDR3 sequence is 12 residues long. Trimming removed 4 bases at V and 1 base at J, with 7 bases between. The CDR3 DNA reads TGCAGCGTTGGTCACAGCCAAGAGACCCAGTACTTC. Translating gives CSVGHSQETQYF.

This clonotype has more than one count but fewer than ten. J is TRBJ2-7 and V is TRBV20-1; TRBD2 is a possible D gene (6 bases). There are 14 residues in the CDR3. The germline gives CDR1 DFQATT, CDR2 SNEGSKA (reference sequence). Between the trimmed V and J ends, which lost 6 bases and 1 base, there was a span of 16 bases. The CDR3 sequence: CSAAKGEASYEQYF. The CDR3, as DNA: TGCAGTGCGGCCAAAGGGGAGGCTTCCTACGAGCAGTACTTC.

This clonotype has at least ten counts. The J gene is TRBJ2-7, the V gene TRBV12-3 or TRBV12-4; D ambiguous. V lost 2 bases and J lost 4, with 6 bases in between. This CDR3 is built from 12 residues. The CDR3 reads CASSLRVYEQYF. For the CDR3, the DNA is TGTGCCAGCAGTTTACGGGTTTACGAGCAGTACTTC.

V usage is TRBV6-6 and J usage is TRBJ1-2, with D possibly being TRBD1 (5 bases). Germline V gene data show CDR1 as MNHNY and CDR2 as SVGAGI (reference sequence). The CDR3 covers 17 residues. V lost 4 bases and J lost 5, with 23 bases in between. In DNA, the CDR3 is TGTGCCAGCAGTTGGACCTTCGGGGCCGGGGAGGGGTATGGCTACACCTTC. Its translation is CASSWTFGAGEGYGYTF.

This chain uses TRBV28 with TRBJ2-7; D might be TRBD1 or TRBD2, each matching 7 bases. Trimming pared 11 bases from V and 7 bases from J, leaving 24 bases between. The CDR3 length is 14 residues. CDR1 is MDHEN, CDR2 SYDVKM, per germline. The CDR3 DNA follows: TGTGCCTCCCAGGGGGGGGTATCCTACAATGAGCAGTACTTC. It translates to CASQGGVSYNEQYF.

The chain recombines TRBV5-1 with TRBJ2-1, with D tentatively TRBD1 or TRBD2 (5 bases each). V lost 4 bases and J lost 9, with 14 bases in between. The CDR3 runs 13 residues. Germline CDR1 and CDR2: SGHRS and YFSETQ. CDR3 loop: CASSLGVQSEQFF. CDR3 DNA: TGCGCCAGCAGCCTGGGGGTACAATCTGAGCAGTTCTTC.

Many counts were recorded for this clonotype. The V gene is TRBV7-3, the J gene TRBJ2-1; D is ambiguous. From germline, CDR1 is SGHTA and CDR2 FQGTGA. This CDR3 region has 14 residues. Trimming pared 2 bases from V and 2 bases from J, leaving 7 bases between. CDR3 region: CASSLEGTYNEQFF. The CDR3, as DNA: TGTGCCAGCAGCTTAGAAGGGACCTACAATGAGCAGTTCTTC.

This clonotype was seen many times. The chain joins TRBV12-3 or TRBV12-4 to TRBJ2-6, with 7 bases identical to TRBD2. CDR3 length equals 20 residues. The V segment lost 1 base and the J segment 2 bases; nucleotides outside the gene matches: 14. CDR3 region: CASSLGPSGRAGTGANVLTF. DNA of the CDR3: TGTGCCAGCAGTTTAGGGCCTAGCGGACGGGCAGGTACTGGGGCCAACGTCCTGACTTTC.

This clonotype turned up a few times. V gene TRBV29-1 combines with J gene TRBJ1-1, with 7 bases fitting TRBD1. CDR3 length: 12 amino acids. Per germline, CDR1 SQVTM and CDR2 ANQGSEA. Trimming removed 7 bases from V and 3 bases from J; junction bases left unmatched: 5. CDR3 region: CSANRGDTEAFF. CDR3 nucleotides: TGCAGCGCTAACAGGGGCGACACTGAAGCTTTCTTT.

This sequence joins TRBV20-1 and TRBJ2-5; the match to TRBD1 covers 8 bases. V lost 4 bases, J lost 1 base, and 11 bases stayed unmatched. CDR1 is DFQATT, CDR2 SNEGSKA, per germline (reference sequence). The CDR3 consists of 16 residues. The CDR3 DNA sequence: TGCAGTGCTATAAAAAACCGACAGGGGATCCAAGAGACCCAGTACTTC. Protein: CSAIKNRQGIQETQYF.

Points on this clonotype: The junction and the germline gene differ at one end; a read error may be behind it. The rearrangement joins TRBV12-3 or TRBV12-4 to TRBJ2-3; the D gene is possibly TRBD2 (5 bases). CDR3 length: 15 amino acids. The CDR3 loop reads CASSLRSGTTDAQYF. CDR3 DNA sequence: TGTGCCAGCAGTTTGCGCAGCGGCACCACAGATGCGCAGTATTTT.

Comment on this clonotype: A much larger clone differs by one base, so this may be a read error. The CDR3 nucleotides are TGCAGTACGCCTGGGGGTAGAGCGACCAATGAGCAGTTCTTC. It encodes CSTPGGRATNEQFF. The chain couples TRBV20-1 to TRBJ2-1; the D gene could be TRBD1 or TRBD2 (5 bases each). This CDR3 is 14 amino acids long. Deletions cut 8 bases from V and 6 bases from J, with 20 bases between. The germline V gene encodes CDR1 DFQATT and CDR2 SNEGSKA (reference sequence).

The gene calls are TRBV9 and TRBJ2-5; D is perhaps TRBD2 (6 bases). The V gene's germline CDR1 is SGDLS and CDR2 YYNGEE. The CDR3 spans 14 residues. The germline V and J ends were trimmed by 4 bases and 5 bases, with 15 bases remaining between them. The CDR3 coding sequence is TGTGCCAGCAGCCCGTCAACTAGCAGTGAGACCCAGTACTTC. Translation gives CASSPSTSSETQYF.

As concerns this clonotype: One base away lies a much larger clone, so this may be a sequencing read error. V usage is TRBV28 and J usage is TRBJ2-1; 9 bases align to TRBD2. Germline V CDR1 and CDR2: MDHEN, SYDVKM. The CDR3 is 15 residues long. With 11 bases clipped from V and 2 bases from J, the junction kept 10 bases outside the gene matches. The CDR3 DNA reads TGTGCCGTCAATAGCGGGGGAAACCCCTACAATGAGCAGTTCTTC. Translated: CAVNSGGNPYNEQFF.

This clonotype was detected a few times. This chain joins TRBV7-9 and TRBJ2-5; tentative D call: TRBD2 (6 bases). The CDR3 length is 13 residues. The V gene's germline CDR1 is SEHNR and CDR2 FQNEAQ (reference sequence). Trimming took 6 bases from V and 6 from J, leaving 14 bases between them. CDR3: CASSPGGIKTQYF. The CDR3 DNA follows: TGTGCCAGCAGTCCCGGCGGGATTAAGACCCAGTACTTC.

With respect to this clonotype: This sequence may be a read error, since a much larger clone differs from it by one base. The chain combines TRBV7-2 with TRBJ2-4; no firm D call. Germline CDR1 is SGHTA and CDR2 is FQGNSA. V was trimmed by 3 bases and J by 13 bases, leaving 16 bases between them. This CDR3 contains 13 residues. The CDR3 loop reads CASSFDIRGKQYF. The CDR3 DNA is TGTGCCAGCAGCTTCGACATCAGAGGCAAGCAGTACTTC.

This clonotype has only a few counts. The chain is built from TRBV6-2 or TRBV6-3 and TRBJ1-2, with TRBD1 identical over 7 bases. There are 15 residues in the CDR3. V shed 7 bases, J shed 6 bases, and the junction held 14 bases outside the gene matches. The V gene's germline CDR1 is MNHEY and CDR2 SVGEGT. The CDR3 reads CASTEVKTGLNGYTF. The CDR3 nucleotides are TGTGCCAGCACCGAAGTCAAGACAGGGTTGAATGGCTACACCTTC.

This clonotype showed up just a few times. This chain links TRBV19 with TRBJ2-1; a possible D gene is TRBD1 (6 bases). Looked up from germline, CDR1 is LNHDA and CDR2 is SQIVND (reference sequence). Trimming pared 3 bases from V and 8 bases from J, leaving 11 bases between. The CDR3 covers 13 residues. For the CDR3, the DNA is TGTGCCAGTAGTATCGTCAGGGGCGATGAGCAGTTCTTC. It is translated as CASSIVRGDEQFF.

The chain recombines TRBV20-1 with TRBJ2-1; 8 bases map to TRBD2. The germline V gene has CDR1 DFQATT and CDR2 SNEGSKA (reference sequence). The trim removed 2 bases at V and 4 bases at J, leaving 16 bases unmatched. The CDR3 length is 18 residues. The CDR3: CSARWASGGLSYYNEQFF. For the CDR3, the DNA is TGCAGTGCTAGATGGGCATCGGGAGGGCTATCATATTACAATGAGCAGTTCTTC.

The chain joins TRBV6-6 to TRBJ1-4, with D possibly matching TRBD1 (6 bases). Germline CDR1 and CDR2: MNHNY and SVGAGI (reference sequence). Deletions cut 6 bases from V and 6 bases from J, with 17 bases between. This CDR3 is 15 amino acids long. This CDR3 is CASRGLGGGDEKLFF. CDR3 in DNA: TGTGCCAGCAGGGGCTTGGGGGGGGGCGATGAAAAACTGTTTTTT.

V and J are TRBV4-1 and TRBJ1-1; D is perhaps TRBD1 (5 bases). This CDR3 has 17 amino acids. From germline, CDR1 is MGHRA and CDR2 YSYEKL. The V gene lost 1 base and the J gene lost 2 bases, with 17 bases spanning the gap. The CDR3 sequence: CASSQVPSGAFNTEAFF. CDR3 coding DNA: TGCGCCAGCAGCCAAGTTCCGTCCGGGGCCTTCAACACTGAAGCTTTCTTT.

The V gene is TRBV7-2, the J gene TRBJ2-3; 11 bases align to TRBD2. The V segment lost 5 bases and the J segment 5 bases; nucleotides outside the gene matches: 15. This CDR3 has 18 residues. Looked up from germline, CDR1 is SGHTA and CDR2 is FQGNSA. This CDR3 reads CASSPHRPSGRFGDTQYF. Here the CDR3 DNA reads TGTGCCAGCAGCCCCCACCGGCCTAGCGGGAGGTTTGGAGATACGCAGTATTTT. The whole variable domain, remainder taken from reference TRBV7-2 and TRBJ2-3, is GAGVSQSPSNKVTEKGKDVELRCDPISGHTALYWYRQSLGQGLEFLIYFQGNSAPDKSGLPSDRFSAERTGGSVSTLTIQRTQQEDSAVYLCASSPHRPSGRFGDTQYFGPGTRLTVL.